The following is a T cell receptor beta chain sequence with its context. Its antigen is unknown. V lost 4 bases and J lost 2, with 19 bases in between. Germline lookup yields CDR1 SGHTS and CDR2 YDEGEE. The CDR3 loop spans 16 amino acids. The data are from a study of T cell responses to AZD1222 COVID-19 vaccine. Findings and caveats of the study: Spike-specific TCR breadth and depth rose after two AZD1222 doses. Per reports, nearly half of all spike-specific TCRs target regions that are unmutated in variants.

The protocol was immunoSEQ multiplex PCR, while the TCRdb copy is restricted to in-frame clones and leaves out a portion. Counted here are 70,000 or so clones, 87% occurring once; the ten biggest clones make up less than 25%. The TCR originated in an adult in good health. The sequenced sample was peripheral blood, obtained on day 0 of AZD1222 vaccination. The genes are TRBV5-8 and TRBJ2-7, with D perhaps given as TRBD1 or TRBD2 (5 bases each). The CDR3 loop reads CASSVTRPGPTYEQYF. The CDR3 bases are TGTGCCAGCAGCGTCACGAGACCGGGACCGACCTACGAGCAGTACTTC.